This TCR beta chain was identified in a study of CD8 T cells in ankylosing spondylitis. This CDR3 region has 14 residues. With V trimmed by 5 bases and J by 1 base, 4 bases remained unmatched. Germline-derived CDR1 and CDR2 are SQVTM and ANQGSEA. Libraries for TCR beta were made by quantitative 5'-RACE with molecular barcodes. TCRdb fed the 5' RACE reads into MiXCR, producing one record per CDR3 protein. The repertoire holds roughly 300,000 distinct CDR3 sequences, with around 7.6% as singletons. This clonotype appeared a few times. Its antigen is not known. Study results and caveats: Disease-linked clones were CD8+ and relatively rare in peripheral blood. A TCR beta motif of seven or eight highly homologous variants appeared characteristic of ankylosing spondylitis blood. Significant enrichment of disease-linked clones was reportedly seen in matched ankylosing spondylitis synovial fluid.

The sequence derives from a male donor with ankylosing spondylitis. The rearrangement uses TRBV29-1 and TRBJ1-3; 8 nucleotides align to TRBD1. Sequencing used blood, either unsorted or a sorted T cell fraction (not recorded which). The CDR3 region is CSVTTGVSGNTIYF. Written as DNA, the CDR3 is TGCAGCGTTACGACAGGGGTGTCTGGAAACACCATATATTTT.